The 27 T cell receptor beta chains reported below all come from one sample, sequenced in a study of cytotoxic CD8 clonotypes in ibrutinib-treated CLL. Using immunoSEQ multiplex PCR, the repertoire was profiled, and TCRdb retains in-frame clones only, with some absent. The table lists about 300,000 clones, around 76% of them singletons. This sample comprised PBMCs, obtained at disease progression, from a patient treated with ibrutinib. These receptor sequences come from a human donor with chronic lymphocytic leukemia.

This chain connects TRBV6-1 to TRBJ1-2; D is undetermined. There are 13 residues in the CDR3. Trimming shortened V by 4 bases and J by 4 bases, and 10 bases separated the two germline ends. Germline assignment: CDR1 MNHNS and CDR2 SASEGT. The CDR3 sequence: CASSALRLYGYTF. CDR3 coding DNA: TGTGCCAGCAGTGCTCTGCGTCTCTATGGCTACACCTTC.

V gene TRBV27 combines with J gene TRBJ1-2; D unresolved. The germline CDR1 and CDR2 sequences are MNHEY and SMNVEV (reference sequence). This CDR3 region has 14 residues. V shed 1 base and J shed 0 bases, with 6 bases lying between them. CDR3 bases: TGTGCCAGCAGTTTATTTCCGGCTAACTATGGCTACACCTTC. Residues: CASSLFPANYGYTF.

In DNA, the CDR3 is TGCAGTGCTAGAAGTGAAAACGAGCAGTACTTC. Encoded protein: CSARSENEQYF. This chain links TRBV20-1 with TRBJ2-7; D unclear. Germline values: CDR1 DFQATT, CDR2 SNEGSKA (reference sequence). This CDR3 has 11 amino acids. With 2 bases removed from V and 5 bases from J, the gap between germline ends came to 7 bases.

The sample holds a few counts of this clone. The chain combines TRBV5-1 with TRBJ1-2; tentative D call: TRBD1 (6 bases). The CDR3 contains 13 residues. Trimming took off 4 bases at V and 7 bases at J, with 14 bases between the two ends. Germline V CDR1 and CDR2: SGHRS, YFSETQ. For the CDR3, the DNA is TGCGCCAGCAGCCAAAACAGGGATGGTGGCTACACCTTC. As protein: CASSQNRDGGYTF.

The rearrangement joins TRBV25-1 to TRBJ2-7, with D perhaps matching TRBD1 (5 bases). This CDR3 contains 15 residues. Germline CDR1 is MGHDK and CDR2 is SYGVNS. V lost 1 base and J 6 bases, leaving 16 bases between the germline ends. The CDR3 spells CASSEFGAGLGEQYF. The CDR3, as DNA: TGTGCCAGCAGTGAATTTGGGGCAGGTCTAGGCGAGCAGTACTTC.

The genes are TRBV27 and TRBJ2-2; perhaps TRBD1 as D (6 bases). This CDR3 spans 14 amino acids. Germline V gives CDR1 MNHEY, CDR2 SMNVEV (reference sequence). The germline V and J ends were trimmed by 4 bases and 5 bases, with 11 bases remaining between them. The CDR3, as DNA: TGTGCCAGCAGTTCGATCAGGGGAACCGGGGAGCTGTTTTTT. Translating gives CASSSIRGTGELFF.

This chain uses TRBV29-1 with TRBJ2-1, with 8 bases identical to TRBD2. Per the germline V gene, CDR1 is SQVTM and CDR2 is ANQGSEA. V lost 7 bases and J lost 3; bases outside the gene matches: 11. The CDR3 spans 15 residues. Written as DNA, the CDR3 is TGCAGCGCCGCGGGGGGAGAAGTTAGCTACAATGAGCAGTTCTTC. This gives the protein CSAAGGEVSYNEQFF.

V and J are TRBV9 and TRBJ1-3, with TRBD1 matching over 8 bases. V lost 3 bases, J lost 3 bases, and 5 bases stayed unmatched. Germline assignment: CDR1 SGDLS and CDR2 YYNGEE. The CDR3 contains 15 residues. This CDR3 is CASSETRGLGNTIYF. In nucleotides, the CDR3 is TGTGCCAGCAGCGAAACCAGGGGGCTTGGAAACACCATATATTTT.

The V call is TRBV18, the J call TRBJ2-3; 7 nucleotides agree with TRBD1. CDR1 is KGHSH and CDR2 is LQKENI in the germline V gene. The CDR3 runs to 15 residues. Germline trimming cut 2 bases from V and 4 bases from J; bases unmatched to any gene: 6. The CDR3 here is CASSPTTGLADTQYF. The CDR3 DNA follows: TGTGCCAGCTCACCAACGACAGGGTTGGCAGATACGCAGTATTTT.

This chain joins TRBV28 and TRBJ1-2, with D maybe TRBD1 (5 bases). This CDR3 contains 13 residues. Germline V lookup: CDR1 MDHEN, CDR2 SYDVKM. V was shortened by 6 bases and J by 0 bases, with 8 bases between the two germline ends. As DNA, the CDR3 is TGTGCCAGCAGGGGGGTTCCTAACTATGGCTACACCTTC. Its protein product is CASRGVPNYGYTF.

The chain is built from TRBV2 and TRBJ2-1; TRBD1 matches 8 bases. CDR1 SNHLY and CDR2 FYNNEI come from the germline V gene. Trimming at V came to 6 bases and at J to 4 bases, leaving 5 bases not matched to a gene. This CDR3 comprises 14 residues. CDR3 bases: TGTGCCAGCAGCTGGACAGGGCCTTACAATGAGCAGTTCTTC. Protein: CASSWTGPYNEQFF.

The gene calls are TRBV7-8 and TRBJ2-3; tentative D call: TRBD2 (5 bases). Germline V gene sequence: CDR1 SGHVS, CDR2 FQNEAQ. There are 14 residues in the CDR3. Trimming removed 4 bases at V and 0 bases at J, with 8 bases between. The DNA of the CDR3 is TGTGCCAGCAGCTCCGGGATTAGCACAGATACGCAGTATTTT. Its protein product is CASSSGISTDTQYF.

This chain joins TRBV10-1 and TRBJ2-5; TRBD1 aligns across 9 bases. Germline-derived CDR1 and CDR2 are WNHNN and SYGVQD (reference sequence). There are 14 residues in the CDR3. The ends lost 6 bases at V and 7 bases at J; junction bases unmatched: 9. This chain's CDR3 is CASSAGTGRGTQYF. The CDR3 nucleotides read TGCGCCAGCAGCGCCGGGACAGGGCGGGGGACCCAGTACTTC.

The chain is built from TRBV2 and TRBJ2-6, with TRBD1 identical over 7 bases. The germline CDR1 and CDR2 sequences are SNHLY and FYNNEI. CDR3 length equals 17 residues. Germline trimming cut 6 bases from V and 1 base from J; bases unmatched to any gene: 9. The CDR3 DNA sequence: TGTGCCAGCAGCTCCGGGACAGTGACTTCTGGGGCCAACGTCCTGACTTTC. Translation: CASSSGTVTSGANVLTF. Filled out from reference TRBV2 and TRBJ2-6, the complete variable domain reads EPEVTQTPSHQVTQMGQEVILRCVPISNHLYFYWYRQILGQKVEFLVSFYNNEISEKSEIFDDQFSVERPDGSNFTLKIRSTKLEDSAMYFCASSSGTVTSGANVLTFGAGSRLTVL.

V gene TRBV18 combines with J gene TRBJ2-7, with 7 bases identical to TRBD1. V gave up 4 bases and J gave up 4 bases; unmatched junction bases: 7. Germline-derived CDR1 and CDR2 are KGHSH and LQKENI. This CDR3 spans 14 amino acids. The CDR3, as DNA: TGTGCCAGCTCACTGGAATCGACAGGGTACGAGCAGTACTTC. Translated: CASSLESTGYEQYF.

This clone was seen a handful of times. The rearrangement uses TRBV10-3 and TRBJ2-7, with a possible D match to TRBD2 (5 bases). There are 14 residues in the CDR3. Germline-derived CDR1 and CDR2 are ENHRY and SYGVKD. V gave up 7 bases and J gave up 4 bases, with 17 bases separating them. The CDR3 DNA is TGTGCCATCAACCCCCGGGGTGGTGGGTACGAGCAGTACTTC. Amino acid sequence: CAINPRGGGYEQYF.

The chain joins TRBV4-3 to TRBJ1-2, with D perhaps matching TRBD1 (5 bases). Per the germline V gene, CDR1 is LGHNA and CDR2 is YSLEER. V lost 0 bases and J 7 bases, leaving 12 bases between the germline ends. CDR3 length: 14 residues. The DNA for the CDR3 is TGCGCCAGCAGCCAAGACGGACACGGTCCTGGCTACACCTTC. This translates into CASSQDGHGPGYTF.

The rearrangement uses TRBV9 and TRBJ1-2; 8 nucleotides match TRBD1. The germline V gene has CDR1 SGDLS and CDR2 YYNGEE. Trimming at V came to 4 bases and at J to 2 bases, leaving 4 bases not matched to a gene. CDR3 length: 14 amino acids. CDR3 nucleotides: TGTGCCAGCAGCACCCGGACAGGGAACTATGGCTACACCTTC. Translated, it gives CASSTRTGNYGYTF.

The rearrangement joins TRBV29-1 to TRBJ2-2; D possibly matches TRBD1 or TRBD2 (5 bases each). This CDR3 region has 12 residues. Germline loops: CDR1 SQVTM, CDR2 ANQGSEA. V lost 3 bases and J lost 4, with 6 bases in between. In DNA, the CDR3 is TGCAGCGTTGAGGGGGTCACCGGGGAGCTGTTTTTT. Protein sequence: CSVEGVTGELFF.

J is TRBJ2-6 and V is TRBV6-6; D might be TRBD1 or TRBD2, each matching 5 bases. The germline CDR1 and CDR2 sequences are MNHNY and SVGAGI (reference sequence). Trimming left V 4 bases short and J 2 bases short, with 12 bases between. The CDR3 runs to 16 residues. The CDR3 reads CASSLIRDPGANVLTF. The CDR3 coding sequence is TGTGCCAGCAGTTTGATTAGGGACCCTGGGGCCAACGTCCTGACTTTC.

The CDR3 sequence is CASSRGGGQKRDTQYF. Here the CDR3 DNA reads TGTGCCAGCTCACGAGGGGGAGGACAGAAGCGAGATACGCAGTATTTT. The J gene is TRBJ2-3, the V gene TRBV18; D may match TRBD1 or TRBD2 (6 bases each). Germline V gives CDR1 KGHSH, CDR2 LQKENI. V gave up 4 bases and J gave up 5 bases, with 19 bases separating them. This CDR3 has 16 residues.

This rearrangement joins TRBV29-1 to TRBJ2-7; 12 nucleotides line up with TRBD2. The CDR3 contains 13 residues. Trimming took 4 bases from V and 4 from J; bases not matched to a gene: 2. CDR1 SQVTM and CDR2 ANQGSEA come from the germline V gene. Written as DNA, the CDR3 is TGCAGCGTTGTTACTAGCGGGAGGTACGAGCAGTACTTC. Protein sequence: CSVVTSGRYEQYF.

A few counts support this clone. CDR3 region: CASSEYGGYTF. CDR3 nucleotide sequence: TGTGCCAGCAGTGAATACGGTGGCTACACCTTC. The chain joins TRBV25-1 to TRBJ1-2, with no clear D. V lost 0 bases and J lost 7, with 3 bases in between. The CDR3 runs to 11 residues. Germline values: CDR1 MGHDK, CDR2 SYGVNS.

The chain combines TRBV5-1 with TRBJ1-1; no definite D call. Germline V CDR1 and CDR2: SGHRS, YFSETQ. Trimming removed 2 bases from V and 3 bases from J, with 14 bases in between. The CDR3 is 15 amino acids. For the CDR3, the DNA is TGCGCCAGCAGCTTTAGGCCCGCGGGGTACACTGAAGCTTTCTTT. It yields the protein CASSFRPAGYTEAFF.

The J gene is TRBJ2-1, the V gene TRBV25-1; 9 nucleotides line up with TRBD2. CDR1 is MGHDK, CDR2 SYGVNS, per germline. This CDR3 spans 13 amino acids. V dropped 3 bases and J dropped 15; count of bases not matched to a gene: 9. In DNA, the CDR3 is TGTGCCAGCAGTGAGTTAATAGCGGGAGAGGCGTTCTTC. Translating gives CASSELIAGEAFF.

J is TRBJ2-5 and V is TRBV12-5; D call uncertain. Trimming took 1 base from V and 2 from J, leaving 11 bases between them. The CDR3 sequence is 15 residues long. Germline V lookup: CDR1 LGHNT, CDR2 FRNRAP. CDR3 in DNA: TGTGCTAGTGGTTTGGGCGAGAGGACGCAAGAGACCCAGTACTTC. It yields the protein CASGLGERTQETQYF.

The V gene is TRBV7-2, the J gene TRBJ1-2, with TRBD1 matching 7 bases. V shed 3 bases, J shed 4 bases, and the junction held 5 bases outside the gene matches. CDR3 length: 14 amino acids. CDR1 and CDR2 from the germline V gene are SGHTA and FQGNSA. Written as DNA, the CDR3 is TGTGCCAGCAGCTTTCCGGGACAGCCCTATGGCTACACCTTC. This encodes CASSFPGQPYGYTF.